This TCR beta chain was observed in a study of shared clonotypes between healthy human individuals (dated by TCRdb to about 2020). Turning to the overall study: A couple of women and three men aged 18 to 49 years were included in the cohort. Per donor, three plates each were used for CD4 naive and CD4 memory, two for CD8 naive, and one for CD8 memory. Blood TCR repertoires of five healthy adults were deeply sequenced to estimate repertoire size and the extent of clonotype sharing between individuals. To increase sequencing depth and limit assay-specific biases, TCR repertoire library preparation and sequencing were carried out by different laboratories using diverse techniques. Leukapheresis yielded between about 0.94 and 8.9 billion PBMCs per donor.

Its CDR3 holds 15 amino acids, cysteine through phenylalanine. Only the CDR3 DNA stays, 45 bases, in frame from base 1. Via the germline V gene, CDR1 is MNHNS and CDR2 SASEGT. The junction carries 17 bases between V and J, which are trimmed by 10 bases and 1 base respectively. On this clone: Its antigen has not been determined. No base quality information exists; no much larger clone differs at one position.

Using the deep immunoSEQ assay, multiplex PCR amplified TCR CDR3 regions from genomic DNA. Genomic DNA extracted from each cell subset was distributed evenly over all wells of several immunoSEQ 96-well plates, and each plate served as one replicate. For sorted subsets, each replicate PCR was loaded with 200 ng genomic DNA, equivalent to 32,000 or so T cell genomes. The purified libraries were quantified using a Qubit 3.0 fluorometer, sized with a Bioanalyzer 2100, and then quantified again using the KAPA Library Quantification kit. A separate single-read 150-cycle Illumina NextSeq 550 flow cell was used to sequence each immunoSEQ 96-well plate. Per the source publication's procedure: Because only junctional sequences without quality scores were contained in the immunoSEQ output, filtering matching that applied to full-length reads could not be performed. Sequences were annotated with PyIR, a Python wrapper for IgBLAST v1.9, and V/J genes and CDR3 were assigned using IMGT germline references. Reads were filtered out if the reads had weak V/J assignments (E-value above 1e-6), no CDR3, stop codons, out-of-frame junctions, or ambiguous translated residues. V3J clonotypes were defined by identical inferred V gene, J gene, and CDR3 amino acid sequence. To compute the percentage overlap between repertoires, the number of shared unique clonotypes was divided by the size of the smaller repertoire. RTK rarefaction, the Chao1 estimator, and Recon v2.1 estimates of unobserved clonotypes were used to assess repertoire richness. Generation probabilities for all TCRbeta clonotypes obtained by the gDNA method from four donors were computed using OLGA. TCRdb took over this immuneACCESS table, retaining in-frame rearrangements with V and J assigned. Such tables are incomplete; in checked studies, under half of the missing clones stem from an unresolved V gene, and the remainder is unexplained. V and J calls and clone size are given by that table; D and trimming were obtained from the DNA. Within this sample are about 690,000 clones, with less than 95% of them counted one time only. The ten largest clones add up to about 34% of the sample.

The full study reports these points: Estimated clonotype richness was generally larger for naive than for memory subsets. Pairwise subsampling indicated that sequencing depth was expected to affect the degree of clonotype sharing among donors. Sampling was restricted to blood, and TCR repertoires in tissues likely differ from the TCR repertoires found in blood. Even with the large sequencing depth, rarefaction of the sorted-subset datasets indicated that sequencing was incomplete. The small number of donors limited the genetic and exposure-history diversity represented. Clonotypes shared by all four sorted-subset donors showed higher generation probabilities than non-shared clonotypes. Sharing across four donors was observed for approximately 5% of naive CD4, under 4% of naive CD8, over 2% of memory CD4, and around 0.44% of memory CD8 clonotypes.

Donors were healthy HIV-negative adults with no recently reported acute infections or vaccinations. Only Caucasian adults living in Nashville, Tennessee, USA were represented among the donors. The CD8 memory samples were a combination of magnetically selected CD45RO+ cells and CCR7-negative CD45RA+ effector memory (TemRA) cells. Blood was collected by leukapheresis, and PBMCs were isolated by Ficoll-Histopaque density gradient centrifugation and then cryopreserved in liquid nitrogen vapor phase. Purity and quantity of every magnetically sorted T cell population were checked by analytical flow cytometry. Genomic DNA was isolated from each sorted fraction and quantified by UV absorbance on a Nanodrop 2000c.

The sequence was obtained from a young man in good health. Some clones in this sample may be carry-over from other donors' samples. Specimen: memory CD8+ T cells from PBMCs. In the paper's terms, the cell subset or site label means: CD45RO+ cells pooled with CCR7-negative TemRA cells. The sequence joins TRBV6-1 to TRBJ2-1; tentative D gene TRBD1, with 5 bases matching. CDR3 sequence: CATREYISSYNEQFF. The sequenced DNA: TGTGCCACCAGGGAATATATTTCTTCCTACAATGAGCAGTTCTTC.